The 18 T cell receptor beta chains below come from one sample, sequenced in a study of T-cell reconstitution after alpha-beta-depleted transplantation in children. It was with unique molecular identifiers that the TCRbeta library was prepared. MiXCR was run by TCRdb on the PCR reads, yielding one entry per CDR3 protein. The table shows approximately 590,000 distinct CDR3 sequences, with 10% to 13% occurring only once. This specimen was PBMCs from the stem cell graft donor, taken from the stem cell graft. The source is a human donor who donated a stem cell graft to a child with acute myeloid leukemia.

Concerning this clonotype: Relative to the germline gene, one junction end is altered; a read error may explain this. V usage is TRBV15 and J usage is TRBJ2-1; TRBD2 matches 8 bases. This CDR3 is 15 amino acids long. CDR1 and CDR2 from the germline V gene are LNHNV and YYDKDF (reference sequence). CDR3 protein: CVTSTGREGSNEQFF. CDR3 DNA: TGTGTCACCAGCACGGGACGGGAGGGATCGAATGAGCAGTTCTTC.

The chain links TRBV29-1 to TRBJ2-2; 9 nucleotides match TRBD1. The germline V gene has CDR1 SQVTM and CDR2 ANQGSEA. The trim removed 6 bases at V and 2 bases at J, leaving 4 bases unmatched. The CDR3 has 14 amino acids. The DNA for the CDR3 is TGCAGCGTGGAGGGACAGGGAAACACCGGGGAGCTGTTTTTT. Its protein product is CSVEGQGNTGELFF.

A few counts support this clonotype. The chain links TRBV20-1 to TRBJ2-5; 10 bases match TRBD2. Unmatched junction bases numbered 10, after V lost 6 bases and J lost 6 bases. Germline V CDR1 and CDR2: DFQATT, SNEGSKA (reference sequence). This CDR3 has 14 residues. CDR3 nucleotide sequence: TGCAGTGCGGCCAGCGGGAGGGCGATCCAGACCCAGTACTTC. Its translation is CSAASGRAIQTQYF.

This clonotype was seen a handful of times. This chain joins TRBV5-5 and TRBJ2-1; 8 nucleotides match TRBD2. Trimming at V came to 2 bases and at J to 5 bases, leaving 6 bases not matched to a gene. Germline CDR1 and CDR2: SGHKS and YYEKEE (reference sequence). The CDR3 runs 15 residues. CDR3 DNA sequence: TGTGCCAGCAGCTTAGAGCTCGGGAGGGACAATGAGCAGTTCTTC. Translated, it gives CASSLELGRDNEQFF.

This clonotype was seen at least ten times. The chain combines TRBV27 with TRBJ2-7, with TRBD2 identical over 11 bases. The CDR3 runs to 17 residues. Germline assignment: CDR1 MNHEY and CDR2 SMNVEV (reference sequence). V dropped 3 bases and J dropped 7; count of bases not matched to a gene: 14. CDR3 sequence: CASSFSSGLAGSGEQYF. The CDR3 DNA is TGTGCCAGCAGTTTTTCTTCCGGACTAGCGGGTTCAGGGGAGCAGTACTTC.

The gene calls are TRBV28 and TRBJ2-7, with a tentative D call TRBD2 (5 bases). The CDR3 runs to 14 residues. Trimming shortened V by 4 bases and J by 4 bases, and 14 bases separated the two germline ends. Germline V lookup: CDR1 MDHEN, CDR2 SYDVKM. DNA for the CDR3: TGTGCCAGCAGTTACTTCGAGGGCAGGTACGAGCAGTACTTC. Its translation is CASSYFEGRYEQYF.

This clonotype was detected only a few times. V is TRBV7-2 and J is TRBJ2-1, with 8 bases that match TRBD2. J lost 6 bases, V lost 6 bases, and 7 bases had no gene match. The CDR3 extends over 14 amino acids. Germline V gene data show CDR1 as SGHTA and CDR2 as FQGNSA. The chain's CDR3 is CASSVGTRGNEQFF. In nucleotides, the CDR3 is TGTGCCAGCAGTGTGGGGACTAGAGGCAATGAGCAGTTCTTC. Together with reference TRBV7-2 and TRBJ2-1, the CDR3 gives the full variable domain: GAGVSQSPSNKVTEKGKDVELRCDPISGHTALYWYRQSLGQGLEFLIYFQGNSAPDKSGLPSDRFSAERTGGSVSTLTIQRTQQEDSAVYLCASSVGTRGNEQFFGPGTRLTVL.

As concerns this clonotype: Sequence at one end of the junction differs from germline and may be a read error. CDR3 bases: TGCGCCAGCAGCTTTTCCTGCGAGCAGTACTTC. It specifies CASSFSCEQYF. J is TRBJ2-7 and V is TRBV5-1; no definite D call. Germline V CDR1 and CDR2: SGHRS, YFSETQ. The CDR3 has 11 amino acids.

This clonotype was seen more than once but under ten times. The chain combines TRBV28 with TRBJ2-1; weak D call: TRBD2 (6 bases). With 6 bases removed from V and 5 bases from J, the gap between germline ends came to 20 bases. Germline CDR1 MDHEN, CDR2 SYDVKM. The CDR3 is 16 amino acids. The CDR3 DNA follows: TGTGCCAGCAGGCCCCCTTCGGGAGTCGGGAACAATGAGCAGTTCTTC. Protein: CASRPPSGVGNNEQFF. The full variable domain, rest sourced from reference TRBV28 and TRBJ2-1, is DVKVTQSSRYLVKRTGEKVFLECVQDMDHENMFWYRQDPGLGLRLIYFSYDVKMKEKGDIPEGYSVSREKKERFSLILESASTNQTSMYLCASRPPSGVGNNEQFFGPGTRLTVL.

In this sample, this clonotype turned up a few times. This chain uses TRBV20-1 with TRBJ2-3; D gene ambiguous. V lost 3 bases, J lost 1 base, and 23 bases lay in between. The length of the CDR3 is 18 residues. Germline V lookup: CDR1 DFQATT, CDR2 SNEGSKA (reference sequence). CDR3 coding DNA: TGCAGTGCTAGGGGGTGGGGAACAATACCGATCGGCACAGATACGCAGTATTTT. Translating it yields CSARGWGTIPIGTDTQYF.

The chain links TRBV12-3 or TRBV12-4 to TRBJ1-5; D is ambiguous. V lost 5 bases and J lost 7, with 18 bases in between. The CDR3 sequence is 15 residues long. The CDR3 DNA sequence: TGTGCCAGCAGTCCCCCGGGGAGATCCGAACAGCCCCAGCATTTT. This gives the protein CASSPPGRSEQPQHF.

As regards this clonotype: This could be a read error, since a much larger clone is one nucleotide away. This chain connects TRBV29-1 to TRBJ2-1; 10 bases match TRBD2. The CDR3 is made up of 13 amino acids. Germline V CDR1 and CDR2: SQVTM, ANQGSEA. CDR3 sequence: CGVIYSGRNEQFF. The CDR3 DNA reads as TGCGGCGTTATTTATAGCGGGAGGAATGAGCAGTTCTTC.

This clonotype showed up many times. This chain links TRBV3-1 with TRBJ2-1; 7 bases line up with TRBD2. CDR1 and CDR2 from the germline V gene are LGHDT and YNNKEL (reference sequence). The CDR3 is 14 residues long. V lost 0 bases to trimming and J lost 15 bases; unmatched junction nucleotides: 11. The CDR3 DNA reads TGTGCCAGCAGCCAAGATTCGTCGAGCGGGGCGGCGTTCTTC. Its protein is CASSQDSSSGAAFF.

Comment on this clonotype: Germline is not matched at one junction end, which may reflect a read error. The chain combines TRBV6-1 with TRBJ2-1; either TRBD1 or TRBD2 may fit D (5 bases each). CDR3 length: 15 amino acids. Germline CDR1 reads MNHNS; CDR2 reads SASEGT. CDR3 amino acids: CASSTGTHPYNERFF. CDR3 nucleotides: TGTGCCAGCAGCACCGGGACCCACCCCTACAATGAGCGGTTCTTC.

This clonotype was detected a few times. The rearrangement uses TRBV5-1 and TRBJ2-1, with 7 bases aligning to TRBD2. Germline assignment: CDR1 SGHRS and CDR2 YFSETQ. Trimming removed 6 bases from V and 5 bases from J; junction bases left unmatched: 14. There are 16 residues in the CDR3. The CDR3 region is CASNPAGGRKDNEQFF. As DNA, the CDR3 is TGCGCCAGCAACCCTGCCGGCGGGAGAAAGGACAATGAGCAGTTCTTC.

Of note for this clonotype: At one end, the junction sequence differs from germline, possibly due to a read error. The genes are TRBV20-1 and TRBJ2-3; 10 nucleotides agree with TRBD2. Per the germline V gene, CDR1 is DFQATT and CDR2 is SNEGSKA (reference sequence). The CDR3 contains 17 residues. The CDR3 region has the DNA TGCAGTGCTAGATCGGCTAGCGGGAGATCGGGTACAGATACGCAGTATTTC. This sequence encodes CSARSASGRSGTDTQYF.

This clonotype was picked up a small number of times. The chain has TRBV12-3 or TRBV12-4 and TRBJ2-7; TRBD2 agrees at 9 bases. There are 14 residues in the CDR3. Trimming removed 6 bases from V and 3 bases from J; junction bases left unmatched: 6. CDR3: CASRAGGPFYEQYF. CDR3 nucleotide sequence: TGTGCCAGCAGGGCGGGAGGGCCTTTCTACGAGCAGTACTTC.

The sample holds many counts of this clonotype. The chain links TRBV7-9 to TRBJ1-4; D ambiguous. The CDR3 runs to 16 residues. V gave up 4 bases and J gave up 4 bases, with 16 bases separating them. Germline V gives CDR1 SEHNR, CDR2 FQNEAQ (reference sequence). DNA for the CDR3: TGTGCCAGCAGCTCCTACTCGGACGGAATTAATGAAAAACTGTTTTTT. Translated, it gives CASSSYSDGINEKLFF. The whole variable domain, filled in from reference TRBV7-9 and TRBJ1-4, reads DTGVSQNPRHKITKRGQNVTFRCDPISEHNRLYWYRQTLGQGPEFLTYFQNEAQLEKSRLLSDRFSAERPKGSFSTLEIQRTEQGDSAMYLCASSSYSDGINEKLFFGSGTQLSVL.